This is a list of T cell receptor beta chains from one sample in a study of shared clonotypes between healthy human individuals. Sequencing used immunoSEQ multiplex PCR; TCRdb keeps in-frame clones, though not all of them. This table holds under 120,000 clones, about 66% found once. The sample comprised memory CD8+ T cells sorted from blood. These receptors came from a woman aged 25 to 45 in good health. Both conserved end residues are trimmed from each CDR3.

v_call,j_call,cdr3_aa
TRBV5-4,TRBJ2-1,AGSGGYEQF
TRBV4-1,TRBJ2-4,ASSESYLTRGNIQY
TRBV15,TRBJ2-7,ATSRWTGSYEQY
TRBV5-8,TRBJ2-7,ASSSGTGYEQY
TRBV19,TRBJ1-1,ASRPHRVNTEAF
TRBV19,TRBJ2-4,ASSIRPILAKNIQY
TRBV9,TRBJ2-7,ASSLLAGVGVGEQY
TRBV2,-,ASRPGGYEQY
TRBV25-1,TRBJ2-3,ASSNITPQDTQY
TRBV28,TRBJ2-2,ASSPRSMGGNTGELF
TRBV28,TRBJ2-7,ASSLGTGLGYEQY
TRBV5-1,TRBJ2-7,ASSLSSGRAVQAEQY
TRBV5-1,TRBJ2-1,ASGKASGRVEQF
TRBV7-8,TRBJ1-2,ASSLGGWEGENYGYT
TRBV5-1,TRBJ2-5,ASSFLEDFAETQY
TRBV7-6,TRBJ2-7,ASSFQTGGYEQY
TRBV28,TRBJ2-3,ASSFTPGQGTDTQY
TRBV27,TRBJ1-2,ASSLTLGDGANYGYT
TRBV28,TRBJ2-7,ASLQGDGNPYEQY
TRBV10-2,TRBJ2-7,ASSESGYEQY
TRBV19,TRBJ1-5,ASRLTVYSNQPQH
TRBV4-2,TRBJ2-6,ASSQENGAGANVLT
TRBV6-4,TRBJ2-1,ASSDSDLTSNEQF
TRBV19,TRBJ1-2,ASSIRTGNYGYT
TRBV5-1,TRBJ2-2,ASSPGTGGTGELF
TRBV10-3,TRBJ1-1,AISEHRGLSEAF
TRBV27,TRBJ1-5,ASSLTGQSQPQH
TRBV19,TRBJ1-2,ASSSKGQGYGYT
TRBV4-1,TRBJ2-3,ASSPDGHSTDTQY
TRBV9,TRBJ2-3,ASSVEGGASTDTQY
TRBV28,TRBJ1-5,ASSPTGILVQPQH
TRBV7-9,TRBJ2-1,ASSLAASGSYNEQF
TRBV27,TRBJ2-1,ASSLLPEGGQF
TRBV2,TRBJ1-5,ASSENGFNQPQH
TRBV25-1,TRBJ2-2,ASSELGQGELF
TRBV4-1,TRBJ2-1,ASSENTDYNEQF
TRBV6-5,TRBJ1-2,ASSTTGQNYGYT
TRBV6-5,TRBJ2-1,ASSRTGESWHEQF
TRBV25-1,TRBJ2-5,ASSDIRTQY
TRBV5-4,TRBJ1-2,ASSTETNYGYT
TRBV2,TRBJ1-5,ASSQRSGNQPQH
TRBV28,TRBJ1-4,ASSFPGTQGGKLF
TRBV29-1,TRBJ2-7,SVPGQSGLYEQY
TRBV25-1,TRBJ1-2,ASSEPWQGGYGYT
TRBV2,TRBJ2-7,ASSGKTGEDYEQY
TRBV13,TRBJ1-1,ASSRMTGEIDTEAF
TRBV28,TRBJ1-2,ASSFRLAWVGYT
TRBV7-9,TRBJ2-3,ASSSTKHMITDTQY
TRBV4-1,TRBJ2-1,ASSQAEAGGFDEQF
TRBV20-1,TRBJ1-2,REGVYGYT
TRBV9,TRBJ2-7,ASSSGSYEQY
TRBV15,TRBJ1-1,ATSRDAENTEAF
TRBV6-1,TRBJ2-1,ALYSGTEGEQF
TRBV28,TRBJ1-3,ASSDTGGAGNTIY
TRBV27,TRBJ1-1,ASSLGTTVNTEAF
TRBV27,TRBJ2-5,ASSFPGEETQY
TRBV27,TRBJ2-7,ASSFGRRYEQY
TRBV13,TRBJ2-2,ASSLGLAGEGGGTGELF
TRBV6-4,TRBJ2-7,AISGREGLAVSY
TRBV19,TRBJ2-4,ASSPWEGSKNIQY